This T cell receptor (beta chain) is from a study of blood T cell repertoires in COVID-19. Overall study context: Collection of acute and convalescent COVID-19 samples took place in the United States, Italy and Spain. From T cells, B-cell-depleted T cells, or PBMCs came the material, which was cDNA or gDNA.

This clone has a handful of counts. Between the trimmed V and J ends, which lost 3 bases and 2 bases, there was a span of 12 bases. CDR3 size: 15 residues. CDR1 is SGHDT and CDR2 is YYEEEE in the germline V gene. Original handling: Scientists estimated how many nucleated cells there were by amplifying reference gene primers. Produced via immunoSEQ multiplex PCR; TCRdb's table is partial and in-frame only. V, J and clone size are taken as reported in that table, and D and trimming were inferred from the DNA itself. The repertoire holds about 97,000 clones, with approximately 90% as singletons. Sequenced input: peripheral blood. This TCR was sampled from a man aged 55-75 years with acute or convalescent COVID-19. This chain uses TRBV5-6 with TRBJ1-3; no reliable D call. The DNA for the CDR3 is TGTGCCAGCAGCTCGGTAGTCGTGGCTGGAAACACCATATATTTT. Residues: CASSSVVVAGNTIYF.